This is a list of T cell receptor beta chains from one sample in a study of T cells after yellow fever vaccination. MiXCR, applied by TCRdb to the 5' RACE reads, yields one record per CDR3 protein. This table has about 320,000 distinct CDR3 sequences, approximately 12% appearing once. This specimen consisted of CD4+ T cells sorted from PBMCs, obtained 45 days after the yellow fever booster vaccination. Source of these receptors: a man between 18 and 35 years old who received the YFV17D yellow fever vaccine. CDR3s include the opening cysteine and the closing phenylalanine or tryptophan. The D gene is left open where the match is weak. The listing skips clone size in some rows; elsewhere it reads once, few, many or a size class.

CDR3aa	CDR3nt	v_gene	j_gene	d_gene	abundance
CASSPRDSRHTDTQYF	TGCGCCAGCAGCCCCCGGGACAGCCGACACACAGATACGCAGTATTTT	TRBV4-3	TRBJ2-3	TRBD1	NA
CASSESAGVGTDTQYF	TGTGCCAGCAGTGAAAGCGCGGGGGTGGGCACAGATACGCAGTATTTT	TRBV2	TRBJ2-3	TRBD2	NA
CSARLAGTGGNTQYF	TGCAGTGCTAGATTAGCCGGGACAGGGGGGAATACGCAGTATTTT	TRBV20-1	TRBJ2-3	TRBD1	NA
CASSFLTSGGTTDTQYF	TGTGCCAGCAGTTTCCTGACTAGCGGGGGGACCACAGATACGCAGTATTTT	TRBV12-3/TRBV12-4	TRBJ2-3	TRBD2	NA
CASSGGRQTKNIQYF	TGTGCCAGCAGTGGGGGCCGACAGACGAAAAACATTCAGTACTTC	TRBV6-1	TRBJ2-4	NA	many
CASRGAGSETGELFF	TGTGCCAGCAGGGGAGCGGGGTCAGAGACCGGGGAGCTGTTTTTT	TRBV2	TRBJ2-2	TRBD2	NA
CASSLEAGDTQYF	TGTGCCAGCAGCTTAGAGGCAGGAGATACGCAGTATTTT	TRBV7-7	TRBJ2-3	NA	many
CASSSVGGSAKDEQFF	TGTGCCAGCAGTTCTGTTGGGGGTAGCGCGAAGGATGAGCAGTTCTTC	TRBV7-8	TRBJ2-1	NA	NA
CASSFANTEAFF	TGTGCCAGCAGTTTTGCGAACACTGAAGCTTTCTTT	TRBV6-2/TRBV6-3	TRBJ1-1	NA	many
CASSIGTHGEQYF	TGTGCCAGCAGCATCGGGACCCACGGCGAGCAGTACTTC	TRBV11-3	TRBJ2-7	NA	NA
CAISDRGTSHYEQYF	TGTGCCATCAGCGATCGGGGTACTAGCCACTACGAGCAGTACTTC	TRBV10-3	TRBJ2-7	NA	NA
CASSFIQQETQYF	TGTGCCAGCAGTTTCATACAGCAAGAGACCCAGTACTTC	TRBV6-5	TRBJ2-5	NA	few
CASSSSPGGDYTF	TGTGCCAGCAGCTCATCTCCTGGGGGAGACTACACCTTC	TRBV7-3	TRBJ1-2	NA	NA
CASGLASGVEQFF	TGTGCTAGTGGTTTGGCATCAGGGGTCGAGCAGTTCTTC	TRBV12-5	TRBJ2-1	NA	many
CASRRDSGGYTF	TGTGCCAGCAGACGGGACAGTGGGGGCTACACCTTC	TRBV12-3/TRBV12-4	TRBJ1-2	TRBD1	few
CASSLLKSGGYTF	TGTGCCAGCAGCTTACTCAAATCAGGCGGCTACACCTTC	TRBV7-2	TRBJ1-2	NA	NA
CASSAGSPGNTIYF	TGTGCCAGCAGCGCAGGGAGTCCTGGAAACACCATATATTTT	TRBV9	TRBJ1-3	NA	few
CASSSTTSFEQFF	TGTGCCAGCAGCTCGACGACTAGCTTCGAGCAGTTCTTC	TRBV7-2	TRBJ2-1	TRBD2	many
CASSLESTDTQYF	TGTGCCAGCAGCCTCGAGAGCACAGATACGCAGTATTTT	TRBV3-1	TRBJ2-3	NA	NA
CASSPLGRADNEQFF	TGTGCCAGCAGCCCCCTAGGCAGGGCGGACAATGAGCAGTTCTTC	TRBV6-2/TRBV6-3	TRBJ2-1	NA	few
CASSRQVQETQYF	TGTGCCAGCAGCCGACAGGTGCAAGAGACCCAGTACTTC	TRBV7-2	TRBJ2-5	NA	many
CASSSRPYLLSGANVLTF	TGTGCCAGCAGCTCGAGGCCGTACCTTCTCTCTGGGGCCAACGTCCTGACTTTC	TRBV5-6	TRBJ2-6	NA	NA
CASSQGTGGDSPLHF	TGCGCCAGCAGCCAAGGGACAGGGGGTGATTCACCCCTCCACTTT	TRBV4-3	TRBJ1-6	TRBD1	NA
CASSPGQGVRVTQYF	TGTGCCAGCTCACCCGGACAGGGTGTTCGTGTTACGCAGTATTTT	TRBV18	TRBJ2-3	TRBD1	few
CATSVPGVPVDSPLHF	TGTGCCACCAGTGTTCCAGGGGTTCCTGTGGATTCACCCCTCCACTTT	TRBV24-1	TRBJ1-6	NA	few
CASSLSGTRQPQHF	TGTGCCAGCAGTTTGTCCGGGACCAGACAGCCCCAGCATTTT	TRBV12-3/TRBV12-4	TRBJ1-5	NA	few
CATSDSGTGDGYTF	TGTGCCACCAGTGACTCCGGGACAGGGGATGGCTACACCTTC	TRBV24-1	TRBJ1-2	TRBD1	few
CASSYGSFGTDTQYF	TGTGCCAGCAGTTATGGGTCCTTTGGCACAGATACGCAGTATTTT	TRBV6-5	TRBJ2-3	NA	NA
CASSVEVGNTEAFF	TGTGCCAGCAGCGTAGAAGTGGGGAACACTGAAGCTTTCTTT	TRBV9	TRBJ1-1	NA	NA
CASSLQIAGGETQYF	TGTGCCAGCAGCTTGCAAATAGCGGGGGGAGAGACCCAGTACTTC	TRBV7-2	TRBJ2-5	TRBD2	NA
CASSVGQGLADTQYF	TGCGCCAGCAGCGTAGGACAGGGTTTGGCAGATACGCAGTATTTT	TRBV5-1	TRBJ2-3	TRBD1	many
CASSVVSGGNTEAFF	TGTGCCAGCAGCGTAGTATCTGGGGGGAACACTGAAGCTTTCTTT	TRBV9	TRBJ1-1	NA	NA
CASSLAGTQNTEAFF	TGTGCCAGCAGCTTAGCGGGCACCCAGAACACTGAAGCTTTCTTT	TRBV7-2	TRBJ1-1	NA	few
CASSLADPTRGTGELFF	TGCGCCAGCAGCTTGGCGGACCCAACACGGGGCACCGGGGAGCTGTTTTTT	TRBV5-1	TRBJ2-2	NA	NA
CASSPTSGPYNEQFF	TGTGCCAGCAGCCCGACTAGCGGGCCGTACAATGAGCAGTTCTTC	TRBV7-6	TRBJ2-1	TRBD2	many
CSAAKGRGSMETQYF	TGCAGTGCAGCAAAGGGCAGGGGGAGTATGGAGACCCAGTACTTC	TRBV20-1	TRBJ2-5	TRBD1	NA
CAWSVDPGNPIYEQYF	TGTGCCTGGAGCGTAGATCCGGGGAACCCGATCTACGAGCAGTACTTC	TRBV30	TRBJ2-7	NA	few
CASSSVRFGTETQYF	TGTGCCAGCAGTTCAGTAAGGTTTGGGACGGAGACCCAGTACTTC	TRBV28	TRBJ2-5	NA	NA
CASTLTLAGGREQYF	TGTGCCAGCACCCTAACCCTAGCGGGGGGGCGCGAGCAGTACTTC	TRBV7-2	TRBJ2-7	TRBD2	NA
CAISNTGELFF	TGTGCCATCAGTAACACCGGGGAGCTGTTTTTT	TRBV10-3	TRBJ2-2	NA	few
CAITATGGGYTF	TGTGCCATCACTGCGACAGGCGGAGGCTACACCTTC	TRBV10-3	TRBJ1-2	NA	NA
CASSVGQGAQETQYF	TGTGCCAGCAGCGTAGGACAGGGGGCCCAAGAGACCCAGTACTTC	TRBV9	TRBJ2-5	TRBD1	NA
CASRTGGVLGNTIYF	TGTGCCAGCAGAACAGGGGGCGTCCTTGGAAACACCATATATTTT	TRBV28	TRBJ1-3	TRBD1	many
CASSPRFLNTEAFF	TGTGCCAGCAGCCCCAGGTTCCTGAACACTGAAGCTTTCTTT	TRBV7-2	TRBJ1-1	NA	many
CASSISSRTTDTQYF	TGTGCCAGCAGCATTTCCTCACGGACCACAGATACGCAGTATTTT	TRBV21-1	TRBJ2-3	NA	NA
CASSAPGRGYTF	TGCGCCAGCAGCGCCCCGGGAAGGGGCTACACCTTC	TRBV4-3	TRBJ1-2	NA	NA
CASSYRWGQGFEAFF	TGTGCCAGCAGTTACAGGTGGGGACAGGGATTTGAAGCTTTCTTT	TRBV6-5	TRBJ1-1	TRBD1	NA
CASRKQGMNTEAFF	TGTGCCAGCAGGAAACAGGGGATGAACACTGAAGCTTTCTTT	TRBV27	TRBJ1-1	TRBD1	many
CSVGGGTENTEAFF	TGCAGCGTTGGGGGAGGGACAGAGAACACTGAAGCTTTCTTT	TRBV29-1	TRBJ1-1	TRBD1	once
CASSLTGTSGGIDTQYF	TGCGCCAGCAGCCTAACGGGGACTAGCGGGGGAATAGATACGCAGTATTTT	TRBV4-1	TRBJ2-3	TRBD2	few
CASSPRYTLNTEAFF	TGTGCCAGCTCACCACGTTACACCTTGAACACTGAAGCTTTCTTT	TRBV18	TRBJ1-1	NA	few
CASSPRTAGNTIYF	TGTGCCAGCAGCCCTCGGACCGCTGGAAACACCATATATTTT	TRBV7-4	TRBJ1-3	NA	NA
CASALGGMRETQYF	TGCGCCAGCGCCCTTGGGGGGATGAGGGAGACCCAGTACTTC	TRBV5-1	TRBJ2-5	NA	NA